Only one count was recorded for the clone carrying this TCR beta chain. Its cognate antigen is unknown. CDR1 and CDR2 from the germline V gene are MNHEY and SVGAGI. This CDR3 region has 12 residues. These data are taken from a study of a mutant IDH1 vaccine in newly diagnosed glioma. TCRdb's copy holds only in-frame clones and misses some; the assay was immunoSEQ multiplex PCR. This table holds around 23,000 clones, 84% found once. The time point here: week 47, end of study. The study gave 300 ug of mutant IDH1 20-mer peptide per vaccine dose, with topical imiquimod. Specimen: PBMCs, collected from a glioma patient whose treatment included an IDH1 peptide vaccine. V usage is TRBV6-5 and J usage is TRBJ2-1; D is uncertain. The source is a man aged 35 to 55 with glioma. This CDR3 is CAGGDSYNEQFF. The DNA for the CDR3 is TGTGCAGGTGGGGATAGCTACAATGAGCAGTTCTTC.